A selection of T cell receptor beta chains follows, all from one sample in a study of blood T cell repertoires in COVID-19. TCRdb's copy holds only in-frame clones and misses some; the assay was immunoSEQ multiplex PCR. Here the sample spans around 280,000 clones, more than 70% being singletons. Sample: peripheral blood. These receptors all stem from a woman aged 30 to 39 with COVID-19, enrolled during active disease. Both conserved end residues are part of each CDR3. The D gene is left open where the match is weak. Where a row states a size, it is once, few, many or the class of an expanded clone; other rows omit it.

cdr3_aa: CASRVEREGWDNEQFF; cdr3_nt: TGCGCCAGCAGGGTCGAGCGGGAGGGCTGGGACAATGAGCAGTTCTTC; v_call: TRBV5-1; d_call: TRBD2; clone_size: NA; j_call: TRBJ2-1
cdr3_aa: CASSLALLASNYEQYF; cdr3_nt: TGTGCCAGCAGCTTAGCCTTGCTAGCGTCAAACTACGAGCAGTACTTC; v_call: TRBV7-2; d_call: NA; clone_size: NA; j_call: TRBJ2-7
cdr3_aa: CASSPDRVGVSNQPQHF; cdr3_nt: TGTGCCAGCAGTCCGGACAGGGTGGGAGTTAGCAATCAGCCCCAGCATTTT; v_call: TRBV2; d_call: TRBD1; clone_size: NA; j_call: TRBJ1-5
cdr3_aa: CASSLAGTRSYNEQFF; cdr3_nt: TGCGCCAGCAGCTTGGCCGGGACTAGATCCTACAATGAGCAGTTCTTC; v_call: TRBV5-1; d_call: TRBD2; clone_size: NA; j_call: TRBJ2-1
cdr3_aa: CASSLRGPGADTQYF; cdr3_nt: TGTGCCAGCAGCCTACGGGGTCCCGGGGCAGATACGCAGTATTTT; v_call: TRBV3-1/TRBV3-2; d_call: NA; clone_size: once; j_call: TRBJ2-3
cdr3_aa: CASSLGGVGQPQHF; cdr3_nt: TGTGCCAGCAGCTTGGGCGGGGTCGGGCAGCCCCAGCATTTT; v_call: TRBV5-6; d_call: NA; clone_size: NA; j_call: TRBJ1-5
cdr3_aa: CASSATPGQGFRSYNSPLHF; cdr3_nt: TGTGCCAGCAGCGCGACACCGGGACAGGGATTTAGGTCCTATAATTCACCCCTCCACTTT; v_call: TRBV2; d_call: TRBD1; clone_size: once; j_call: TRBJ1-6
cdr3_aa: CAWSAGASYEQYF; cdr3_nt: TGTGCCTGGAGTGCAGGGGCATCCTACGAGCAGTACTTC; v_call: TRBV30; d_call: NA; clone_size: NA; j_call: TRBJ2-7
cdr3_aa: CASSHRPGQGAGELFF; cdr3_nt: TGCGCCAGCAGCCACAGACCGGGACAGGGAGCTGGGGAGCTGTTTTTT; v_call: TRBV4-1; d_call: TRBD1; clone_size: NA; j_call: TRBJ2-2
cdr3_aa: CATSASTDTQYF; cdr3_nt: TGTGCCACCAGTGCCTCCACAGATACGCAGTATTTT; v_call: TRBV24-1; d_call: NA; clone_size: NA; j_call: TRBJ2-3